The sequence of this T cell receptor (beta chain) was determined in a study of CD8+CD57+ T cells in acquired aplastic anemia. Background on the study: DNA from sorted CD4+ and CD8+ cells averaged around 3.5 ug.

Sequenced patients had shown CD8+CD57+ cell expansion by flow cytometry. The enrolled patients all had severe acquired aplastic anemia. Study-wide points: Twenty-nine shared CD8+ CDR3s appeared highly expressed within patients' immunodominant clones.

Template material for TCR beta VDJ and CDR3 profiling consisted of genomic DNA. TCRdb analysed the reads with MiXCR anew, one entry per CDR3 protein. The sample consists of under 250,000 distinct CDR3 sequences, approximately 50% of them appearing once. Losses at the gene ends were 3 bases for V and 7 bases for J; bases not matched to a gene: 9. The CDR3 loop spans 16 amino acids. Germline V gives CDR1 SGHDT, CDR2 YYEEEE. Worth noting for this clonotype: The target antigen is unknown.

The chain joins TRBV5-6 to TRBJ1-6, with 8 bases fitting TRBD1. The sequence was collected from a human donor with aplastic anemia. The specimen was sorted CD4+, CD8+, or CD8+CD57+ T cells (not recorded which) from PBMCs. The CDR3 DNA follows: TGTGCCAGCAGCTCAATCGGACAGGGCCGAAATTCACCCCTCCACTTT. Translation: CASSSIGQGRNSPLHF.